This T cell receptor (beta chain) comes out of a study of OX40 agonist ivuxolimab in advanced cancers. Study information: Dosing consisted of intravenous ivuxolimab at 0.01 to 10 mg/kg every 2 weeks. At 65% to 90% male, the cohort had a mean age of roughly 60 years, ranging from 23 to 79.

The data were produced by immunoSEQ multiplex PCR, yet TCRdb's version contains in-frame clones alone and is incomplete. The sample shows fewer than 95,000 clones, about 90% of them seen only once. The specimen comprised CD4+ or CD8+ T cells sorted from blood, sampled in a trial of the OX40 agonist ivuxolimab. This sequence originates from an adult with an advanced solid tumor such as melanoma, head and neck, liver or kidney cancer.

Here the CDR3 reads CASSSRGLEAFF. The CDR3, as DNA: TGTGCCAGCAGCTCCAGGGGCCTTGAAGCTTTCTTT. V usage is TRBV7-9 and J usage is TRBJ1-1; D might be TRBD1 (6 bases). The V gene lost 4 bases and the J gene lost 7 bases, with 10 bases spanning the gap. Germline values: CDR1 SEHNR, CDR2 FQNEAQ (reference sequence). The CDR3 totals 12 residues.